This TCR beta chain was obtained from a study of shared clonotypes between healthy human individuals. CDR3 length: 15 amino acids. The J segment lost 9 bases and the V segment lost 2 bases, leaving 9 bases of the junction unmatched. The V gene's germline CDR1 is SGHVS and CDR2 FQNEAQ. Genomic DNA per cell subset filled all wells of several immunoSEQ plates. The repertoire was sequenced with immunoSEQ multiplex PCR; TCRdb's copy has only in-frame clones and lacks some. The table shows about 470,000 clones, with about 85% occurring only once. This TCR derives from a woman in her 40s in good health. Some clones in this sample may be carry-over from other donors' samples. The rearrangement uses TRBV7-8 and TRBJ2-1; the match to TRBD2 covers 8 bases. Material: PBMCs. Here the CDR3 DNA reads TGTGCCAGCAGCTTAAATCCGGGAGGGCTGGTTGAGCAGTTCTTC. Protein product: CASSLNPGGLVEQFF. The full variable domain, in which reference TRBV7-8 and TRBJ2-1 provide the parts outside the CDR3, is GAGVSQSPRYKVAKRGQDVALRCDPISGHVSLFWYQQALGQGPEFLTYFQNEAQLDKSGLPSDRFFAERPEGSVSTLKIQRTQQEDSAVYLCASSLNPGGLVEQFFGPGTRLTVL.